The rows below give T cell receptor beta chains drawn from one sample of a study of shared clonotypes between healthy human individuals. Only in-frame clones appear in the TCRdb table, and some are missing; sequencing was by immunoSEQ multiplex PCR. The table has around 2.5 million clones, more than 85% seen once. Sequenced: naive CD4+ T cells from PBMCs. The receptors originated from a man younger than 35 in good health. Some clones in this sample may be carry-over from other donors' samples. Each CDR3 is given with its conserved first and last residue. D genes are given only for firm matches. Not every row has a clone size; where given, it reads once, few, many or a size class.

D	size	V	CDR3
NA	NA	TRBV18	CASSTPGQPTDTQYF
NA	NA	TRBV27	CASTALGNTGELFF
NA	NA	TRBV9	CASSVDLSNQPQHF
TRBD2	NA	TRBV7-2	CASSFGTSGRAPQYF
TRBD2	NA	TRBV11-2	CASSLELAGVYNEQFF
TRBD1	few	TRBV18	CASSSGQGINAEAFF
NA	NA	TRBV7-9	CASSPSAGYTGELFF
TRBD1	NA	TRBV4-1	CASSQATGATMNTEAFF
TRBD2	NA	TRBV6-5	CASSRLAGGDYEQYF
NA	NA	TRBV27	CASSLRENYGYTF
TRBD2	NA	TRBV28	CASSPLAGGLVWQYF
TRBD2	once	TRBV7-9	CASSSPRTSGSYNEQFF
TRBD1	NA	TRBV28	CASSRPGQVLSGANVLTF
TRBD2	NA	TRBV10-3	CAISDTSGSSYNEQFF
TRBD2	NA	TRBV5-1	CASSFGTTGANVLTF
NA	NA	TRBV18	CASSRPNSPLHF
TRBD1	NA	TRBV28	CASRPRSRDRGYVETQYF
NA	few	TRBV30	CAWSGTANTEAFF
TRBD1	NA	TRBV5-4	CASSRDLEGQGAYEQYF
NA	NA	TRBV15	CATSRDRGQRTEAFF
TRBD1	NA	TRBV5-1	CASSFLDRVGTDTQYF
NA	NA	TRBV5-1	CASSWGPYEQYF
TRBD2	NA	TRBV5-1	CASSLRLAGALGFF
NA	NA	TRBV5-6	CASRLRFSSTDTQYF
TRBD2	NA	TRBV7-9	CASSLAGAGAGSGELFF
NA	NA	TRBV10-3	CAISPGQSTPTDTQYF
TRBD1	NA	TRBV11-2	CASSSGQGAPGELFF